This TCR beta chain was recovered during a study of CD8+CD57+ T cells in acquired aplastic anemia. Findings of the study overall: Patients showed no significant difference from controls in CD8+ Simpson's diversity.

According to the study, genomic DNA was the template for TCR beta VDJ and CDR3 profiling. TCRdb reprocessed the reads via MiXCR and lists one record per CDR3 protein. Of approximately 130,000 distinct CDR3 sequences in the sample, 45% to 60% are singletons; the top ten hold roughly 29%. Germline V lookup: CDR1 SQVTM, CDR2 ANQGSEA. The CDR3 totals 13 residues. J gave up 7 bases and V 4 bases, and 4 bases lay outside the gene matches. This clonotype was observed once. What it binds is unknown. Sequencing was done on patients that had shown CD8+CD57+ cell expansion by flow cytometry. The clonotype was recovered from a human donor with aplastic anemia. Specimen: sorted CD4+, CD8+, or CD8+CD57+ T cells (not recorded which) from PBMCs. This chain links TRBV29-1 with TRBJ1-4, with 9 nucleotides matching TRBD1. The CDR3 sequence: CSVARQGGEKLFF. DNA of the CDR3: TGCAGCGTTGCCAGACAGGGGGGTGAAAAACTGTTTTTT.